The sequence of this T cell receptor beta chain was determined in a study of shared clonotypes between healthy human individuals. Details on this clone: What it binds is unknown.

This CDR3 is built from 13 residues. CDR1 and CDR2 (germline): SGHRS, YFSETQ. Trimming cost V 5 bases and J 5 bases, with 13 bases left between them. TCRdb keeps only in-frame clones here, not all; method: immunoSEQ multiplex PCR. The sample lists about 730,000 clones, 55% to 75% occurring once. General study results and limits: Generation of non-shared clonotypes was less probable than generation of clonotypes shared by all four donors.

The source of this sequence is a woman in her 30s in good health. The source material was memory CD4+ T cells sorted from blood. Subset: CD45RA-negative fraction. This chain links TRBV5-1 with TRBJ1-2; D unresolved. The DNA of the CDR3 is TGCGCCAGCAGTCCAGGTTCGAGGTATGGCTACACCTTC. It codes for CASSPGSRYGYTF.